These 27 T cell receptor beta chains were sequenced from one sample in a study of cytomegalovirus exposure and HLA in healthy donors. PCR was performed using 60 Vbeta and 13 Jbeta primers. Clones were sequenced by immunoSEQ multiplex PCR, and TCRdb holds only the in-frame ones, with some missing. The sample includes approximately 180,000 clones, about two thirds of them seen just once. Sequenced input: PBMCs. The origin of the receptors is a human donor in good health.

The chain uses TRBV14 and TRBJ1-5, with a tentative D call TRBD1 (5 bases). The V end lost 0 bases, the J end lost 5 bases, and 17 bases lay between the germline ends. This CDR3 has 17 residues. Germline values: CDR1 SGHDN, CDR2 FVKESK. The CDR3 region is CASSQDPLLTVYQPQHF. The CDR3, as DNA: TGTGCCAGCAGCCAAGATCCGTTGTTGACAGTTTATCAGCCCCAGCATTTT.

This clone has just a few counts. The chain uses TRBV6-5 and TRBJ1-5; D is perhaps TRBD1 (6 bases). Germline loops: CDR1 MNHEY, CDR2 SVGAGI. V dropped 6 bases and J dropped 6 bases, with 12 bases sitting between them. The CDR3 length is 13 residues. The CDR3 spells CASRHRVGQPQHF. The CDR3 bases are TGTGCCAGCAGACACAGGGTAGGTCAGCCCCAGCATTTT.

The chain is built from TRBV5-4 and TRBJ2-2; 9 nucleotides agree with TRBD1. Germline V gene data show CDR1 as SGHNT and CDR2 as YYREEE (reference sequence). This CDR3 contains 18 residues. After removal of 4 bases from V and 1 base from J, the junction contained 11 bases not matched to a gene. The CDR3: CASSPGQGRWGNTGELFF. In DNA form, the CDR3 reads TGTGCCAGCAGCCCCGGACAGGGGCGTTGGGGGAACACCGGGGAGCTGTTTTTT.

V usage is TRBV6-1 and J usage is TRBJ1-2, with D possibly TRBD1 on 5 matching bases. The CDR3 totals 12 residues. Deletions cut 5 bases from V and 4 bases from J, with 8 bases between. The germline V gene encodes CDR1 MNHNS and CDR2 SASEGT. CDR3 DNA: TGTGCCAGCAGTTCCGACAGCTATGGCTACACCTTC. Its translation: CASSSDSYGYTF.

The chain is built from TRBV4-3 and TRBJ2-7; a possible D gene is TRBD1 (5 bases). This CDR3 comprises 15 residues. With 3 bases removed from V and 3 bases from J, the gap between germline ends came to 15 bases. Germline-derived CDR1 and CDR2 are LGHNA and YSLEER. This CDR3 reads CASSQDINTVYEQYF. The CDR3 DNA reads TGCGCCAGCAGCCAGGACATAAATACGGTCTACGAGCAGTACTTC.

The chain combines TRBV10-3 with TRBJ1-2, with a possible D match to TRBD1 (5 bases). This CDR3 spans 16 amino acids. Germline-derived CDR1 and CDR2 are ENHRY and SYGVKD. Deletions cut 6 bases from V and 4 bases from J, with 21 bases between. Here the CDR3 reads CAISLTAQSGAYGYTF. CDR3 sequence (DNA): TGTGCCATCAGCCTTACAGCCCAGAGCGGGGCCTATGGCTACACCTTC.

The chain employs TRBV11-2 and TRBJ2-5; possibly TRBD2 for D (6 bases). CDR3 length: 15 amino acids. V dropped 2 bases and J dropped 2 bases, with 12 bases sitting between them. CDR1 and CDR2 from the germline V gene are SGHAT and FQNNGV. CDR3 amino acids: CASSLRGGPQETQYF. The CDR3 DNA is TGTGCCAGCAGCTTACGGGGAGGCCCGCAAGAGACCCAGTACTTC.

The sample holds a few counts of this clone. The rearrangement links TRBV13 to TRBJ1-1; 11 bases align to TRBD1. The germline gives CDR1 PRHDT, CDR2 FYEKMQ (reference sequence). The trim removed 5 bases at V and 8 bases at J, leaving 7 bases unmatched. The CDR3 totals 14 residues. The CDR3 sequence: CASSSKDRGLEAFF. Written as DNA, the CDR3 is TGTGCCAGCAGCAGCAAGGACAGGGGGCTAGAAGCTTTCTTT.

The CDR3 is CASSDRDRGQYEQYF. The CDR3, as DNA: TGTGCCAGCAGCGATAGGGACAGGGGGCAATACGAGCAGTACTTC. J is TRBJ2-5 and V is TRBV7-9; 12 bases align to TRBD1. The J call may not be correct, given that the DNA end is closer to TRBJ2-7. This CDR3 is built from 15 residues. Germline V gene data show CDR1 as SEHNR and CDR2 as FQNEAQ (reference sequence).

This clone has only a few counts. The CDR3 DNA reads as TGTGCCAGCAGTGAACGTGAACAGATCTATGGCTACACCTTC. This sequence encodes CASSEREQIYGYTF. This sequence joins TRBV2 and TRBJ1-2; D is uncertain. Between the trimmed V and J ends, which lost 2 bases and 4 bases, there was a span of 11 bases. Per the germline V gene, CDR1 is SNHLY and CDR2 is FYNNEI. CDR3 length: 14 residues.

The rearrangement joins TRBV6-6 to TRBJ1-2; D is uncertain. CDR1 and CDR2 (germline): MNHNY, SVGAGI (reference sequence). V was trimmed by 5 bases and J by 5 bases, leaving 9 bases between them. The CDR3 runs 12 residues. Here the CDR3 reads CASSPRLYGYTF. CDR3 in DNA: TGTGCCAGCAGTCCCAGGTTGTATGGCTACACCTTC.

This chain links TRBV27 with TRBJ1-1; D is unclear. Deletions cut 1 base from V and 4 bases from J, with 10 bases between. CDR3 length equals 14 residues. The germline V gene encodes CDR1 MNHEY and CDR2 SMNVEV (reference sequence). This CDR3 is CASSLYAGSTEAFF. The CDR3 DNA sequence: TGTGCCAGCAGTTTATATGCAGGCAGCACTGAAGCTTTCTTT.

This clone was detected a few times. The rearrangement joins TRBV27 to TRBJ2-2; D possibly corresponds to TRBD1 (6 bases). V shed 1 base and J shed 1 base, with 10 bases lying between them. This CDR3 comprises 16 residues. CDR1 is MNHEY and CDR2 is SMNVEV in the germline V gene (reference sequence). CDR3 sequence reads: CASSLFSGVNTGELFF. The CDR3 region has the DNA TGTGCCAGCAGTTTATTTTCAGGGGTGAACACCGGGGAGCTGTTTTTT.

The chain employs TRBV10-3 and TRBJ2-7, with 10 bases aligning to TRBD1. Germline assignment: CDR1 ENHRY and CDR2 SYGVKD. CDR3 size: 13 residues. With V trimmed by 4 bases and J by 7 bases, 4 bases remained unmatched. CDR3 coding DNA: TGTGCCATCAGTGGGGGGACAGGGGAAGAGCAGTACTTC. It codes for CAISGGTGEEQYF.

Only one count was recorded for this clone. Distinct nucleotide sequences in the sample also encode this CDR3. The genes are TRBV7-2 and TRBJ1-2, with 10 bases matching TRBD1. Germline-derived CDR1 and CDR2 are SGHTA and FQGNSA. V shed 5 bases, J shed 5 bases, and the junction held 2 bases outside the gene matches. The length of the CDR3 is 13 residues. The CDR3 nucleotides read TGTGCCAGCAGCCCGGGACAGGGGTATGGCTACACCTTC. This sequence encodes CASSPGQGYGYTF.

CDR3 sequence reads: CASSPRGFPGEQYF. Written as DNA, the CDR3 is TGTGCCAGCAGTCCCAGAGGTTTTCCGGGGGAGCAGTACTTC. The chain joins TRBV4-2 to TRBJ2-7; D may be TRBD2 (5 bases). Trimming pared 6 bases from V and 7 bases from J, leaving 19 bases between. CDR1 LGHNA and CDR2 YNFKEQ come from the germline V gene. This CDR3 has 14 residues.

V and J are TRBV5-1 and TRBJ1-6; D possibly corresponds to TRBD1 (5 bases). Germline loops: CDR1 SGHRS, CDR2 YFSETQ. The CDR3 contains 16 residues. Trimming pared 4 bases from V and 7 bases from J, leaving 18 bases between. CDR3 coding DNA: TGCGCCAGCAGCCGCACCAGGGAAGCGGGGAATTCACCCCTCCACTTT. As protein: CASSRTREAGNSPLHF.

The rearrangement links TRBV19 to TRBJ1-2; 11 bases align to TRBD1. CDR1 is LNHDA and CDR2 is SQIVND in the germline V gene (reference sequence). This CDR3 is 17 amino acids long. The V segment lost 9 bases and the J segment 6 bases; nucleotides outside the gene matches: 18. The CDR3 DNA is TGTGCCAGCCTAAACGGGGGATATGGACAGGGGGCCAATGGCTACACCTTC. It yields the protein CASLNGGYGQGANGYTF.

V is TRBV19 and J is TRBJ1-5, with 9 bases matching TRBD1. Germline-derived CDR1 and CDR2 are LNHDA and SQIVND (reference sequence). The CDR3 has 16 amino acids. Unmatched junction bases numbered 8, after V lost 2 bases and J lost 6 bases. Here the CDR3 reads CASSILLGQGSQPQHF. In DNA, the CDR3 is TGTGCCAGTAGTATATTGCTGGGACAGGGAAGTCAGCCCCAGCATTTT.

The V and J genes are TRBV12-5 and TRBJ1-1; 7 bases are a match to TRBD1. Germline-derived CDR1 and CDR2 are LGHNT and FRNRAP. J was trimmed by 1 base and V by 1 base; bases with no gene match: 0. CDR3 length equals 14 residues. The CDR3: CASGLAGGNTEAFF. CDR3 DNA: TGTGCTAGTGGTTTGGCAGGGGGGAACACTGAAGCTTTCTTT.

The J gene is TRBJ2-7, the V gene TRBV5-8; TRBD1 agrees at 9 bases. J gave up 5 bases and V 0 bases, and 9 bases lay outside the gene matches. The CDR3 is 16 amino acids. Per germline, CDR1 SGHTS and CDR2 YDEGEE. The CDR3 DNA sequence: TGTGCCAGCAGCTTGGAGCCAGGGACAGGGTCCCACGAGCAGTACTTC. It codes for CASSLEPGTGSHEQYF.

A word on this clone: At one boundary the junction diverges from the germline segment, which might be a read error. CDR3 protein: CASSVGTGGNEKLFF. The CDR3 DNA sequence: TGTGCCAGCAGCGTAGGGACAGGGGGTAATGAAAAACTGTTTTTT. V is TRBV13 and J is TRBJ1-4; 11 nucleotides align to TRBD1. Germline CDR1 and CDR2: PRHDT and FYEKMQ (reference sequence). The CDR3 sequence is 15 residues long. The full variable domain, its missing parts supplied by reference TRBV13 and TRBJ1-4, is AAGVIQSPRHLIKEKRETATLKCYPIPRHDTVYWYQQGPGQDPQFLISFYEKMQSDKGSIPDRFSAQQFSDYHSELNMSSLELGDSALYFCASSVGTGGNEKLFFGSGTQLSVL.

The chain combines TRBV7-2 with TRBJ2-1, with D possibly matching TRBD1 (5 bases). V was pared by 5 bases and J by 8 bases, with 19 bases between. The CDR3 runs 15 residues. CDR1 is SGHTA, CDR2 FQGNSA, per germline. CDR3 residues: CASSGGAGIQYEQFF. The CDR3 DNA sequence: TGTGCCAGCAGCGGTGGGGCAGGAATTCAGTATGAGCAGTTCTTC.

The chain is built from TRBV7-2 and TRBJ1-6, with 8 nucleotides matching TRBD1. The ends lost 1 base at V and 6 bases at J; junction bases unmatched: 5. Germline lookup yields CDR1 SGHTA and CDR2 FQGNSA. The CDR3 consists of 16 residues. The CDR3 loop reads CASSLGLGTGNSPLHF. The DNA for the CDR3 is TGTGCCAGCAGCTTAGGGTTGGGGACAGGTAATTCACCCCTCCACTTT.

This clone occurred once. This chain uses TRBV27 with TRBJ1-2; the D gene is possibly TRBD1 (5 bases). There are 14 residues in the CDR3. From germline, CDR1 is MNHEY and CDR2 SMNVEV (reference sequence). V dropped 5 bases and J dropped 1 base, with 11 bases sitting between them. The CDR3 nucleotides are TGTGCCAGCAGTAGGGGTGAAAATAACTATGGCTACACCTTC. Translation: CASSRGENNYGYTF.

The chain uses TRBV27 and TRBJ1-5, with a weak D call TRBD1 (5 bases). CDR1 is MNHEY and CDR2 is SMNVEV in the germline V gene (reference sequence). This CDR3 region has 16 residues. Trimming took off 0 bases at V and 4 bases at J, with 13 bases between the two ends. CDR3 DNA: TGTGCCAGCAGTTTATCTCGCAGGGCAATAAATCAGCCCCAGCATTTT. Translation: CASSLSRRAINQPQHF.

The CDR3 spells CASSQVGGIDEQYF. The CDR3 DNA follows: TGCGCCAGCAGCCAAGTTGGAGGGATTGACGAGCAGTACTTC. The chain links TRBV4-1 to TRBJ2-7; perhaps TRBD2 as D (6 bases). The V and J ends lost 1 base and 5 bases respectively, with 12 bases between them. The CDR3 covers 14 residues. The V gene's germline CDR1 is MGHRA and CDR2 YSYEKL.